This T cell receptor (beta chain) came from a study of T cell clusters in autoimmune cytopenias (dated by TCRdb to the late 2010s). With respect to the entire study: TRB sequencing reached a median depth of 51,575 reads per sample and yielded a median of about 2,500 distinct TRB clonotypes per sample. In autoimmune cytopenia patients, peripheral blood TRB and IGH repertoires were sequenced during active disease and over treatment follow-up, together with healthy, CLL and autoimmune hepatitis controls. The study aimed to test whether autoimmune cytopenia patients carry a disease-specific immune repertoire signature usable as a blood-based biomarker. What the authors observed across the whole study: The TRB repertoire shifts, including less even repertoires in secondary cytopenia and CLL, mostly reflected lymphoma bias and not autoimmunity. Approximately 3-fold more exclusive TRB clusters were observed in healthy donors than in active autoimmune hepatitis patients, consistent with an autoimmunity-wide signature. GLIPH suggested that primary autoimmune cytopenia patients lacked physiological T cell clusters: some 53 clusters were exclusive to healthy donors versus 17 exclusive to patients. In the comparison of secondary cytopenia with CLL, the cluster-lack signature was not observed, apparently because the dominant lymphoma-associated repertoire masked the signature. The T cell clusters were defined only in silico, and the functional role of the clusters still needed to be validated experimentally.

For each sample, TRB amplification used 200 to 250 ng of peripheral blood genomic DNA, equal to roughly 38,000 genome equivalents. TRB rearrangements were amplified by multiplex PCR using a touch-down protocol with TRB-A and TRB-B primer pools mixed in one tube. Illumina adapters and sample indices were attached to the amplicons through two consecutive PCR reactions using Phusion HS II polymerase. After gel purification with the NucleoSpin Gel and PCR Clean-up kit, the amplicons were quantified by Qubit and checked for quality on an Agilent 2100 Bioanalyzer. Sequencing of the libraries was performed on an Illumina MiSeq with 600-cycle, single-indexed, paired-end runs. In the source study's methods: TRB reads were aligned and assembled with MiXCR version 2.1.12 using the default MiXCR reference library. A clone was defined by each unique CDR3 nucleotide sequence, and analysis was restricted to productive sequences with at least two reads. Repertoire diversity was assessed with alpha-parameterized diversity profiles (alpha 0 to 5), including the Shannon (alpha 1) and Simpson (alpha 2) indices, which were computed with an R script. Combinatorial TRB VJ usage was computed with the tcR package and compared between cohorts by principal component analysis with ade4. GLIPH was used to cluster TCRbeta CDR3s in pairs of cohorts matched for age and read depth, and a Wilcoxon test was used to compare cluster frequencies. After reprocessing by TCRdb, each CDR3 protein sequence is one entry, and no DNA is given. These V and J calls rely on TCRdb rather than the paper's analysis. The sample's own table lists around 3,200 distinct CDR3 sequences. The ten biggest clones cover less than 30% of the sample.

Its count unrecorded, this clonotype is medium-sized (0.01 to 0.1%) by frequency. The antigen it recognizes is unknown. Sequencing used peripheral blood. This sequence was found in a human donor with an autoimmune cytopenia or autoimmune hepatitis (not recorded which).

This receptor carries the CDR3 CASSYSTQGVTYEQYF. The chain is assembled from TRBV6-5 and TRBJ2-7; as DNA is missing, the TRBD1 call by TCRdb cannot be tested. For CDR1 and CDR2, the germline V gene lists MNHEY and SVGAGI. The CDR3 sequence holds 16 residues, the cysteine and phenylalanine included. DNA is not on record.